This paragraph reports one TCR beta chain. The method was immunoSEQ multiplex PCR; TCRdb's version includes in-frame clones alone and lacks a portion of them. The sample has roughly 640,000 clones, 95% to 98% seen once. The junction had 7 bases not matched to a gene; V was cut back by 2 bases and J by 6 bases. CDR3 length: 15 residues. The germline gives CDR1 MGHRA, CDR2 YSYEKL. The record originates from a study of shared clonotypes between healthy human individuals. The sample was naive CD4+ T cells sorted from blood. Subset indicated: CD45RA+ positively selected. V gene TRBV4-1 combines with J gene TRBJ2-7; 10 bases map to TRBD2. The TCR was taken from a woman aged 30 to 39 in good health. CDR3: CASSQLLAGKGEQYF. The CDR3 DNA reads TGCGCCAGCAGCCAATTACTAGCGGGAAAGGGCGAGCAGTACTTC.